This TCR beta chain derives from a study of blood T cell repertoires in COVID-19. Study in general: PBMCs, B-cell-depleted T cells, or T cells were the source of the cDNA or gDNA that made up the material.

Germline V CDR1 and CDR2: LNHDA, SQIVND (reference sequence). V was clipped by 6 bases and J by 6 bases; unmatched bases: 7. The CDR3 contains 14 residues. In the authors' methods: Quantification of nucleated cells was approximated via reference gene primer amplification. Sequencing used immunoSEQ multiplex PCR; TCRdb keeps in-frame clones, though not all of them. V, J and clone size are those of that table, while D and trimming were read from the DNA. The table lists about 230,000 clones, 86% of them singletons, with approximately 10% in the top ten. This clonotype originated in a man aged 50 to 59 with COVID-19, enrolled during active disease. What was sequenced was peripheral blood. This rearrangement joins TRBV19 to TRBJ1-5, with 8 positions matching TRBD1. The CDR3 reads CASRPGQARQPQHF. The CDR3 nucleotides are TGTGCCAGTAGGCCGGGACAGGCCCGTCAGCCCCAGCATTTT.